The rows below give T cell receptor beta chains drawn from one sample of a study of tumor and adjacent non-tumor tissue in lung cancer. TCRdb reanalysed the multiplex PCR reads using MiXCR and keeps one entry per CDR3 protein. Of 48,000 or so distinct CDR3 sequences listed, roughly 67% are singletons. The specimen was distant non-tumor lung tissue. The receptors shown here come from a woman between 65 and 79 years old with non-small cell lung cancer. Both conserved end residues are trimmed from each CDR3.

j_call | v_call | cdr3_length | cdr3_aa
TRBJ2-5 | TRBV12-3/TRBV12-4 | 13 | ASSRPGHLQETQY
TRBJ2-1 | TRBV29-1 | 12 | SVPGREDYNEQF
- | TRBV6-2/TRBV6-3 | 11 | ASSMDSHQPQY
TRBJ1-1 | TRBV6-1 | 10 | ASKWEATEAF
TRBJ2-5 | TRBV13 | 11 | ASRVWGMEAQY
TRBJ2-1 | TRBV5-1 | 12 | ASSPGASGGIQF
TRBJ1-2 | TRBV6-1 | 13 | VSNEGTGLDYGYT
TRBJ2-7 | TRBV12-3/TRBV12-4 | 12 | PISFRGGRYEQY
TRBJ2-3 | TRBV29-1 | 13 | SVLAGALLTDMQY
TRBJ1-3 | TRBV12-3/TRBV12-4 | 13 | ASSMRDYSGNTIY
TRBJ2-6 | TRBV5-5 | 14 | TSSSHGGDGANVLT
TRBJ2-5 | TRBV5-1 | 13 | AASNGLVDQETQY
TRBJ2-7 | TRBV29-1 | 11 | SVEVPSSYEQY
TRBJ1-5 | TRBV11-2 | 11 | TSSDGPNQPQH
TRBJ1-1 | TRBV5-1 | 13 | PSSWGQGLNTEAF
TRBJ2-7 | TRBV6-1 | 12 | ASSTGTGGLRRY
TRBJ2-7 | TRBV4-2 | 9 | DSSQEDEQY
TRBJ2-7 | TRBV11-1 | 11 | ARSPSASYEQY
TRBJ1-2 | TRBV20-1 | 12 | NASENYFNYGYT
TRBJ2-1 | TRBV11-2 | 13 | ASSPGTSGLNEEF
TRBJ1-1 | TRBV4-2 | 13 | ASSQGRVTNTEAF
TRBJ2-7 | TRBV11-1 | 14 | TNNLNIERSSYEQY
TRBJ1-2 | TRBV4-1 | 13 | AISQDFGLTYGYT
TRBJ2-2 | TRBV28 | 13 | ASSSHTTNTEELF
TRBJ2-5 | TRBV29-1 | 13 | SASPGLAGVETQY
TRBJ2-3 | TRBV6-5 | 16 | ASSYPIFGVELNDTQY
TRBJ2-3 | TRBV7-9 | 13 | ASTHARDGTDTQY
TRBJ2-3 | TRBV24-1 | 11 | ATSDPTVNMQY
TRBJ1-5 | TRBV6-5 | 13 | TSSLTVNSNQPQH
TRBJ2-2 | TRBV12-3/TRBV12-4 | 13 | ASSPQGGGTGELF
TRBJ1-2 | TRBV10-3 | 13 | TISDQGQLEYGYT
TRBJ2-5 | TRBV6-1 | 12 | ASSRKTAQEIQY
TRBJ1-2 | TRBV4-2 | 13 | ASSPQDEVFYDYT
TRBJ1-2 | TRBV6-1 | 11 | ASSQDRVDGYT
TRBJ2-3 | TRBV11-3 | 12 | ASSKRGTTDTQY
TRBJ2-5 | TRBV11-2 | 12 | ASSPRTEQETQY
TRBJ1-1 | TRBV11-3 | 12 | ASTSGQGYTETF
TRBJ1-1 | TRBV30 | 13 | PWRVGVGRAIEAF
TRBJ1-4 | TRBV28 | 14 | ASSAPLGGALEKLF
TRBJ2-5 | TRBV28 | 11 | ARSRGTTETQY
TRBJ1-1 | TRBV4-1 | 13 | ASSQRTGDGTETF